This TCR beta chain was documented in a study of beta chain features in type 1 diabetes. General study points: No resolution was reached here on whether HLA type influences TCRB rearrangement. When Type 1 diabetes patients were examined, their TCRB CDR3s proved moderately but significantly shorter in all four CD4+ subsets. A cDNA-based sequencing approach could over-represent cells with high TCR expression.

What was sequenced were expressed TCRB transcripts, since all of the isolated RNA had been reverse transcribed. Repertoires were generated with immunoSEQ multiplex PCR, while TCRdb's copy carries only in-frame clones and drops some. Of 130,000 to 150,000 clones listed, approximately 52% were seen once; the top ten hold over 0.4%. A word on this clone: Its antigen is as yet unknown.

By way of CD45RO/CCR7/CD25/CD127/CD95/CD27, the CD4+ regulatory, stem cell-like memory, central memory and naive cells were sorted. CDR3 length equals 16 residues. The V segment lost 4 bases and the J segment 2 bases; nucleotides outside the gene matches: 9. The rearrangement joins TRBV23-1 to TRBJ2-7, with 9 bases aligning to TRBD1. TRBV23-1 is assigned to the ORF class and has an uncertain function. This clonotype was obtained from a man aged 18 to 30 in good health. The sample comprised Tregs from blood. In nucleotides, the CDR3 is TGCGCCAGCAGTCTTCGCTCCGGGACAGGGCCCTACGAGCAGTACTTC. This codes for CASSLRSGTGPYEQYF.